The next 10 T cell receptor beta chains were all read from a single sample in a study of CD8 T cells in ankylosing spondylitis. Overall study findings and caveats: Among TCR beta sequences, a motif of eight or nine highly homologous variants appeared characteristic of ankylosing spondylitis blood.

No cognate antigen is known for these TCRs. TCRdb re-called the 5' RACE reads with MiXCR, one entry per CDR3 protein. The repertoire has approximately 400,000 distinct CDR3 sequences, 17% of them found once; the top ten carry approximately 1%. The specimen sequenced was blood, either unsorted or a sorted T cell fraction (not recorded which). Receptors were obtained from a male donor with ankylosing spondylitis.

This clonotype was observed at least ten times. The DNA for the CDR3 is TGCAGCGGTCTAATAGCCAAAACGGGTGGCTACACCTTC. The encoded protein is CSGLIAKTGGYTF. This chain connects TRBV29-1 to TRBJ1-2; no reliable D call. The CDR3 runs to 13 residues. The germline CDR1 and CDR2 sequences are SQVTM and ANQGSEA. The V gene lost 7 bases and the J gene lost 7 bases, with 19 bases spanning the gap.

The chain recombines TRBV6-1 with TRBJ1-1; 9 bases line up with TRBD1. Losses at the gene ends were 8 bases for V and 5 bases for J; bases not matched to a gene: 6. This CDR3 is built from 13 residues. Germline V gene lookup returns CDR1 MNHNS and CDR2 SASEGT. CDR3 DNA sequence: TGTGCCAGCGGACACAGGGGGCGGACTGAAGCTTTCTTT. Its translation: CASGHRGRTEAFF.

The chain combines TRBV11-2 with TRBJ2-7; TRBD1 matches at 7 bases. V gave up 4 bases and J gave up 3 bases; unmatched junction bases: 6. The germline V gene encodes CDR1 SGHAT and CDR2 FQNNGV. CDR3 size: 14 residues. CDR3 in DNA: TGTGCCAGCAGCTGGAAGGGGGCGGGCTACGAGCAGTACTTC. Translation gives CASSWKGAGYEQYF.

The J gene is TRBJ1-5, the V gene TRBV20-1; no firm D call. This CDR3 is 13 amino acids long. With 3 bases removed from V and 7 bases from J, the gap between germline ends came to 13 bases. Germline-derived CDR1 and CDR2 are DFQATT and SNEGSKA (reference sequence). In DNA form, the CDR3 reads TGCAGTGCTAGTTGGTCCGAAACGCAGCCCCAGCATTTT. As protein: CSASWSETQPQHF.

The sample holds a few counts of this clonotype. The rearrangement links TRBV15 to TRBJ1-4; TRBD1 aligns across 7 bases. CDR1 and CDR2 from the germline V gene are LNHNV and YYDKDF (reference sequence). V was clipped by 5 bases and J by 4 bases; unmatched bases: 4. The CDR3 totals 14 residues. CDR3 residues: CATSDDRVNEKLFF. CDR3 bases: TGTGCCACCAGCGACGACAGGGTTAATGAAAAACTGTTTTTT.

The chain joins TRBV29-1 to TRBJ2-7; the match to TRBD1 covers 9 bases. V shed 6 bases, J shed 3 bases, and the junction held 12 bases outside the gene matches. The CDR3 extends over 15 amino acids. CDR1 is SQVTM and CDR2 is ANQGSEA in the germline V gene. The CDR3 loop reads CSVRPGQGDRYEQYF. DNA of the CDR3: TGCAGCGTGAGACCGGGACAGGGTGATCGCTACGAGCAGTACTTC.

This clonotype was detected only a few times. The chain has TRBV6-1 and TRBJ1-1; D uncertain. The CDR3 extends over 13 amino acids. V was clipped by 7 bases and J by 1 base, with 10 bases between them. Germline V gene lookup returns CDR1 MNHNS and CDR2 SASEGT. The CDR3 DNA sequence: TGTGCCAGCACCCCGACGGCGAACACTGAAGCTTTCTTT. This gives the protein CASTPTANTEAFF.

This clonotype has more than one count but fewer than ten. CDR3 nucleotide sequence: TGTGCCATCAGGGACGACAGGGGGTTGTCTGAGCAGTTCTTC. Translating it yields CAIRDDRGLSEQFF. The gene calls are TRBV10-3 and TRBJ2-1, with 9 bases lining up with TRBD1. The germline V gene encodes CDR1 ENHRY and CDR2 SYGVKD. The ends lost 6 bases at V and 9 bases at J; junction bases unmatched: 9. This CDR3 contains 14 residues.

The chain joins TRBV10-3 to TRBJ1-1; 11 bases line up with TRBD1. This CDR3 has 16 residues. With 2 bases clipped from V and 11 bases from J, the junction kept 13 bases outside the gene matches. The germline V gene has CDR1 ENHRY and CDR2 SYGVKD. The chain's CDR3 is CAISEAGTGGPPDAFF. CDR3 nucleotides: TGTGCCATCAGTGAGGCCGGGACAGGGGGTCCCCCGGATGCTTTCTTT.

The genes are TRBV19 and TRBJ2-5; 13 nucleotides agree with TRBD2. The CDR3 extends over 16 amino acids. Germline V gene lookup returns CDR1 LNHDA and CDR2 SQIVND (reference sequence). The ends lost 3 bases at V and 2 bases at J; junction bases unmatched: 3. The CDR3 sequence is CASSMKGLAGQETQYF. Here the CDR3 DNA reads TGTGCCAGTAGTATGAAGGGACTAGCGGGGCAAGAGACCCAGTACTTC.